This T cell receptor (beta chain) was identified in a study of T cells in Graves' hyperthyroidism and ophthalmopathy. Study-wide context: Blood was drawn when the patient was first diagnosed and still untreated.

Remarks on this clonotype: Its antigen remains unknown.

It was uncontrolled infection, other autoimmune disease, pregnancy or lactation that excluded patients. The study's findings and limits: Ophthalmopathy cases were set apart from stable hyperthyroidism by a 13 V-J model. Most thyroid-expanded clonotypes above 0.001 were also found in blood.

CDR1 and CDR2 from the germline V gene are LGHDT and YNNKEL (reference sequence). V was clipped by 4 bases and J by 2 bases, with 15 bases between them. There are 15 residues in the CDR3. Template material for amplifying TCR beta CDR3 regions consisted of RNA transcripts. Carried out on the TCR CDR3, a first-round RT-PCR used the HTBI primer set. TCRdb reanalysed the multiplex PCR reads using MiXCR and keeps one entry per CDR3 protein. Of about 510,000 distinct CDR3 sequences in the sample, approximately 15% were seen once. Sequencing used blood. V and J are TRBV3-1 and TRBJ2-7; a possible D gene is TRBD2 (6 bases). The sequence derives from a woman aged 40 to 50 with Graves' hyperthyroidism. CDR3 amino acids: CASSPFSGSTYEQYF. CDR3 DNA: TGTGCCAGCAGCCCATTTAGCGGCTCCACCTACGAGCAGTACTTC.